The next 20 T cell receptor beta chains were all read from a single sample in a study of Graves' ophthalmopathy and Graves' hyperthyroidism. Amplified material comprised TCR beta CDR3 regions derived from RNA transcripts. An opening RT-PCR round employed HTBI primers and preceded a second-round multiplex PCR. TCRdb reanalysed the multiplex PCR reads using MiXCR and keeps one entry per CDR3 protein. The sample lists a few hundred thousand distinct CDR3 sequences, under 45% seen once, with around 4% in the top ten. The sequenced material came from peripheral blood or thyroid tissue (not recorded which). The receptors shown here come from an adult man with Graves' hyperthyroidism.

The chain employs TRBV2 and TRBJ2-3, with 11 bases that match TRBD2. The CDR3 is made up of 18 amino acids. Trimming took 4 bases from V and 0 from J; bases not matched to a gene: 9. Looked up from germline, CDR1 is SNHLY and CDR2 is FYNNEI. Written as DNA, the CDR3 is TGTGCCAGCAGTGTTAAACTAGCGGGAGTCCTCAGCACAGATACGCAGTATTTT. It encodes CASSVKLAGVLSTDTQYF.

This chain links TRBV7-9 with TRBJ2-2; TRBD2 is a possible D gene (5 bases). Germline-derived CDR1 and CDR2 are SEHNR and FQNEAQ (reference sequence). V dropped 11 bases and J dropped 6 bases, with 16 bases sitting between them. This CDR3 contains 13 residues. As DNA, the CDR3 is TGTGCCTGGAGTGTCGCGCGGGCCGGGGAGCTGTTTTTT. This gives the protein CAWSVARAGELFF.

V is TRBV20-1 and J is TRBJ2-7; maybe TRBD1 (5 bases). The CDR3 has 13 amino acids. Germline V gives CDR1 DFQATT, CDR2 SNEGSKA (reference sequence). V lost 0 bases to trimming and J lost 3 bases, with 9 bases between them. The CDR3 DNA follows: TGCAGTGCTAGAGACTGGGGCTTCTACGAGCAGTACTTC. Amino acid sequence: CSARDWGFYEQYF.

The chain joins TRBV10-3 to TRBJ2-6; tentative D call: TRBD1 (6 bases). This CDR3 is 16 amino acids long. V was shortened by 4 bases and J by 4 bases, with 14 bases between the two germline ends. The germline CDR1 and CDR2 sequences are ENHRY and SYGVKD. CDR3 DNA: TGTGCCATCAGTGCAGGGGTCCATTCAGGGGCCAACGTCCTGACTTTC. Encoded protein: CAISAGVHSGANVLTF.

In this sample, this clonotype turned up many times. The chain has TRBV29-1 and TRBJ2-2; 9 bases map to TRBD1. V shed 3 bases, J shed 8 bases, and the junction held 4 bases outside the gene matches. This CDR3 contains 13 residues. Per the germline V gene, CDR1 is SQVTM and CDR2 is ANQGSEA. Here the CDR3 reads CSVDETGGGELFF. CDR3 bases: TGCAGCGTTGATGAGACAGGGGGGGGGGAGCTGTTTTTT.

This rearrangement joins TRBV19 to TRBJ2-7, with 10 nucleotides matching TRBD1. Germline CDR1 and CDR2: LNHDA and SQIVND (reference sequence). The CDR3 runs to 16 residues. V gave up 5 bases and J gave up 4 bases; unmatched junction bases: 11. Here the CDR3 reads CASSSGTGVYGYEQYF. CDR3 nucleotide sequence: TGTGCCAGTAGTTCCGGGACAGGGGTATATGGGTACGAGCAGTACTTC.

The chain recombines TRBV15 with TRBJ2-5, with 9 bases identical to TRBD1. This CDR3 has 15 amino acids. Unmatched junction bases numbered 8, after V lost 4 bases and J lost 5 bases. The germline gives CDR1 LNHNV, CDR2 YYDKDF (reference sequence). Here the CDR3 reads CATSTQQGASETQYF. The DNA for the CDR3 is TGTGCCACCAGCACGCAACAGGGGGCATCGGAGACCCAGTACTTC. Supplemented by reference TRBV15 and TRBJ2-5, the full variable domain reads DAMVIQNPRYQVTQFGKPVTLSCSQTLNHNVMYWYQQKSSQAPKLLFHYYDKDFNNEADTPDNFQSRRPNTSFCFLDIRSPGLGDTAMYLCATSTQQGASETQYFGPGTRLLVL.

Only a few counts were recorded for this clonotype. The genes are TRBV27 and TRBJ2-7; no firm D call. Looked up from germline, CDR1 is MNHEY and CDR2 is SMNVEV (reference sequence). V was cut by 1 base and J by 7 bases, with 14 bases left in between. The CDR3 is 14 amino acids. CDR3 region: CASSLWADPKEQYF. CDR3 nucleotide sequence: TGTGCCAGCAGTTTATGGGCCGATCCGAAAGAGCAGTACTTC.

This clonotype has a count of ten or more. The chain carries TRBV20-1 and TRBJ2-5; tentative D call: TRBD2 (6 bases). CDR1 is DFQATT, CDR2 SNEGSKA, per germline (reference sequence). The CDR3 covers 15 residues. Trimming pared 0 bases from V and 1 base from J, leaving 12 bases between. This chain's CDR3 is CSARDLRGLQETQYF. CDR3 nucleotides: TGCAGTGCTAGAGATTTACGGGGACTCCAAGAGACCCAGTACTTC.

The table lists this clonotype with many counts. The junction shows a germline mismatch at one end, possibly a read error. The genes are TRBV12-3 or TRBV12-4 and TRBJ2-7; D is possibly TRBD1 (5 bases). CDR3 length equals 13 residues. The chain's CDR3 is CASSLGQNYGQYF. Written as DNA, the CDR3 is TGTGCCAGCAGTTTAGGACAGAACTACGGGCAGTACTTC.

This clonotype was recorded only once. The V gene is TRBV6-6, the J gene TRBJ1-1, with D hard to call. CDR1 MNHNY and CDR2 SVGAGI come from the germline V gene (reference sequence). Trimming stripped 7 bases from V and 1 base from J, with 22 bases between. This CDR3 region has 17 residues. In DNA, the CDR3 is TGTGCCAGCATAATCACGAGATCCTTGGCTGGGAACACTGAAGCTTTCTTT. It codes for CASIITRSLAGNTEAFF.

The J gene is TRBJ2-2, the V gene TRBV24-1, with 7 bases aligning to TRBD2. The trim removed 9 bases at V and 4 bases at J, leaving 7 bases unmatched. This CDR3 contains 14 residues. Germline V lookup: CDR1 KGHDR, CDR2 SFDVKD. The CDR3 is CATVGGGCTGELFF. For the CDR3, the DNA is TGTGCCACCGTTGGGGGAGGGTGCACCGGGGAGCTGTTTTTT.

As to this clonotype: A much bigger clone sits one base away, suggesting this may be a read error. The J gene is TRBJ1-5, the V gene TRBV12-3 or TRBV12-4; possible D gene TRBD1, 6 bases. This CDR3 has 13 residues. The DNA for the CDR3 is TGTGGCAGCAGTCCTAGGGGGGCACAGCCCCAGCATTTT. Its translation is CGSSPRGAQPQHF.

The J gene is TRBJ1-1, the V gene TRBV29-1; no definite D call. Trimming cost V 4 bases and J 1 base, with 13 bases left between them. The length of the CDR3 is 14 residues. Per the germline V gene, CDR1 is SQVTM and CDR2 is ANQGSEA. CDR3 protein: CSVGGLHKNTEAFF. In DNA form, the CDR3 reads TGCAGCGTTGGAGGGCTCCATAAGAACACTGAAGCTTTCTTT.

This clonotype was observed at least ten times. The rearrangement links TRBV29-1 to TRBJ2-6; TRBD1 matches 8 bases. V dropped 4 bases and J dropped 2; count of bases not matched to a gene: 4. Germline CDR1 and CDR2: SQVTM and ANQGSEA. The CDR3 contains 15 residues. The CDR3 here is CSVAQGATGANVLTF. CDR3 DNA sequence: TGCAGCGTTGCTCAGGGGGCCACTGGGGCCAACGTCCTGACTTTC.

The chain carries TRBV20-1 and TRBJ2-7; TRBD1 agrees at 10 bases. The CDR3 sequence is 14 residues long. After removal of 6 bases from V and 4 bases from J, the junction contained 9 bases not matched to a gene. Germline CDR1 is DFQATT and CDR2 is SNEGSKA (reference sequence). The CDR3 nucleotides are TGCAGTGCCCCGGACAGGGGGGTAGGTTACGAGCAGTACTTC. Its translation is CSAPDRGVGYEQYF.

This chain connects TRBV5-4 to TRBJ1-2, with D possibly TRBD1 on 5 matching bases. Trimming stripped 0 bases from V and 7 bases from J, with 19 bases between. This CDR3 contains 16 residues. Germline loops: CDR1 SGHNT, CDR2 YYREEE (reference sequence). In DNA, the CDR3 is TGTGCCAGCAGCTTGGAGGTAGGGACGAGTATCGGTGGCTACACCTTC. Translation gives CASSLEVGTSIGGYTF.

In its sample, this clonotype was seen many times. The V call is TRBV4-1, the J call TRBJ1-2; 7 bases are shared with TRBD1. The CDR3 is 15 residues long. CDR1 is MGHRA, CDR2 YSYEKL, per germline. J was trimmed by 8 bases and V by 1 base; bases with no gene match: 10. The DNA of the CDR3 is TGCGCCAGCAGCCAAGTTAACAGGGGAAGCTCCGGCTACACCTTC. Its protein is CASSQVNRGSSGYTF.

This clonotype came up a few times. This sequence joins TRBV29-1 and TRBJ2-6, with D possibly TRBD1 on 6 matching bases. Looked up from germline, CDR1 is SQVTM and CDR2 is ANQGSEA. Between the trimmed V and J ends, which lost 0 bases and 4 bases, there was a span of 16 bases. CDR3 length: 17 amino acids. The CDR3 region has the DNA TGCAGCGTTGAAGATGGCCCAGGGGTGAAAGGGGCCAACGTCCTGACTTTC. As protein: CSVEDGPGVKGANVLTF.

The CDR3 spells CASSQGGPNQPQHF. As DNA, the CDR3 is TGTGCCAGCAGCCAAGGGGGTCCTAATCAGCCCCAGCATTTT. V usage is TRBV3-1 and J usage is TRBJ1-5; D is unresolved. This CDR3 contains 14 residues. The germline gives CDR1 LGHDT, CDR2 YNNKEL (reference sequence). V shed 1 base and J shed 4 bases, with 8 bases lying between them.